This T cell receptor (beta chain) came from a study of T cell responses to AZD1222 COVID-19 vaccine. Assay: immunoSEQ multiplex PCR; the TCRdb copy retains only in-frame clones and omits some. The profile shows roughly 120,000 clones, more than 75% of them singletons. Some second doses came at about 4 weeks and others at about 12 weeks; these were pooled. Turning to this clone: Its antigen is as yet unknown.

Germline CDR1 SGHAT, CDR2 FQNNGV. This CDR3 contains 13 residues. Trimming cost V 8 bases and J 1 base, with 11 bases left between them. Study conclusions and caveats: The study sampled repertoires only after the peak T cell response. Baseline testing showed seropositivity in only six AZD1222 recipients. Clonal diversity may have been underestimated, and the donors were mostly white British, with more females than males.

The chain is built from TRBV11-2 and TRBJ1-1; no firm D call. The sample was peripheral blood, taken 28 days after the second AZD1222 dose. The sequence came from an adult who received the AZD1222 COVID-19 vaccine. CDR3 coding DNA: TGTGCCAGCGTATCGGGAGGGAACACTGAAGCTTTCTTT. It yields the protein CASVSGGNTEAFF.